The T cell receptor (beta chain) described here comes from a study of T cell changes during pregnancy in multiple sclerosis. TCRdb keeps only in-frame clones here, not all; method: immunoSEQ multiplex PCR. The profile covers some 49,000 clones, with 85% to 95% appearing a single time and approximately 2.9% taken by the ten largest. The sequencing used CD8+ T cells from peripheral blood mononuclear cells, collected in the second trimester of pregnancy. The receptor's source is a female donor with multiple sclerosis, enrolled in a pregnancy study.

DNA of the CDR3: TGTGCCAGCAGAGGACTAGCCGCTAGCACAGATACGCAGTATTTT. This translates into CASRGLAASTDTQYF. V and J are TRBV2 and TRBJ2-3; TRBD2 matches at 8 bases. CDR1 and CDR2 (germline): SNHLY, FYNNEI. V dropped 6 bases and J dropped 0; count of bases not matched to a gene: 5. The CDR3 length is 15 residues.